This TCR beta chain was obtained from a study of cytomegalovirus exposure and HLA in healthy donors. PCR was performed using 60 Vbeta and 13 Jbeta primers. Libraries were prepared by immunoSEQ multiplex PCR; TCRdb keeps only in-frame clonotypes and omits some of them. Of approximately 180,000 clones listed, about two thirds are singletons. The CDR3 is 12 residues long. V dropped 5 bases and J dropped 3 bases, with 7 bases sitting between them. The germline V gene encodes CDR1 LGHNT and CDR2 FRNRAP. This sequence joins TRBV12-5 and TRBJ1-1; D unclear. The sequence came from a human donor in good health. Sequenced input: PBMCs. CDR3 DNA: TGTGCTAGTGGTATCTCGTACACTGAAGCTTTCTTT. Its protein product is CASGISYTEAFF.